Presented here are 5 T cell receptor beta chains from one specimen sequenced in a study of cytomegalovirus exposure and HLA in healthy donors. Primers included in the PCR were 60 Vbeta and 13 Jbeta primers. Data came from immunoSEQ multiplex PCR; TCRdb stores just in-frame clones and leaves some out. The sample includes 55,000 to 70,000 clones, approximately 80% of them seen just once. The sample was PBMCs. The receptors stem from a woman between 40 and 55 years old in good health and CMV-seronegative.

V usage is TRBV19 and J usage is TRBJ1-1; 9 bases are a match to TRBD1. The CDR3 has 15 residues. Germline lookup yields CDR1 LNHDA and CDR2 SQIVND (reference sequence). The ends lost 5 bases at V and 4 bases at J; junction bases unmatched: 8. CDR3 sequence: CASSPITGGGTEAFF. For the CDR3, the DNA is TGTGCCAGTAGTCCCATCACAGGGGGCGGCACTGAAGCTTTCTTT.

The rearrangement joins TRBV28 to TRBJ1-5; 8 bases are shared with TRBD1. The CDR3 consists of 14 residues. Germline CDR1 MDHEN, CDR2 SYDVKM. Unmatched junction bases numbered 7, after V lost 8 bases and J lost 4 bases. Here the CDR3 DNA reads TGTGCCAGCCTCAGGGGGCTGAGGAATCAGCCCCAGCATTTT. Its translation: CASLRGLRNQPQHF.

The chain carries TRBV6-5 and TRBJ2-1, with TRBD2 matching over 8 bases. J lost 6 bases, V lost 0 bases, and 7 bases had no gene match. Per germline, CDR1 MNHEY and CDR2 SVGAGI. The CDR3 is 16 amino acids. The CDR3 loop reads CASSYSTGTSVNEQFF. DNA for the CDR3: TGTGCCAGCAGTTACTCAACCGGGACTAGTGTCAATGAGCAGTTCTTC.

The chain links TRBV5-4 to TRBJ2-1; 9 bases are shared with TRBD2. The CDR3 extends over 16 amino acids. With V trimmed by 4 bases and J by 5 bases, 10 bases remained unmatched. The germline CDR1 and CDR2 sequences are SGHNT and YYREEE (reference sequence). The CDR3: CASSPYSGSGHNEQFF. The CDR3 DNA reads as TGTGCCAGCAGCCCCTATAGCGGGAGCGGCCACAATGAGCAGTTCTTC.

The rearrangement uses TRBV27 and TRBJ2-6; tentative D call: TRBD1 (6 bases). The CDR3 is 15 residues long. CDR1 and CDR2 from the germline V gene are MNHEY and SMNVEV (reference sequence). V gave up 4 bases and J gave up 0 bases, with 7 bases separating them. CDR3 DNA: TGTGCCAGCAGTTGGACAGACTCTGGGGCCAACGTCCTGACTTTC. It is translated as CASSWTDSGANVLTF.